This TCR beta chain comes out of a study of blood T cell repertoires in COVID-19. Study-wide background: PBMCs, B-cell-depleted T cells, or T cells were the source of the cDNA or gDNA that made up the material.

CDR1 and CDR2 (germline): LNHDA, SQIVND (reference sequence). This CDR3 region has 15 residues. V gave up 5 bases and J gave up 2 bases, with 13 bases separating them. This table comes from immunoSEQ multiplex PCR, and its TCRdb copy is limited to in-frame clones, with some not included. The sample includes around 300,000 clones, 85% seen only once; the top ten take 2.5% to 3%. As concerns this clone: Other DNA sequences within the sample encode an identical CDR3.

Participant-reported clinical history was the basis for cohort assignment. Sequenced material: PBMCs or T cells enriched from blood (not recorded which). The J gene is TRBJ1-5, the V gene TRBV19, with D hard to call. This clonotype was sampled from a woman between 50 and 59 years old who had recovered from COVID-19. CDR3 region: CASSFQGRGNQPQHF. The DNA for the CDR3 is TGTGCCAGTAGTTTCCAAGGGAGAGGCAATCAGCCCCAGCATTTT.